The 23 T cell receptor beta chains listed next were all sequenced from one sample in a study of T-cell reconstitution after alpha-beta-depleted transplantation in children. The TCRbeta library incorporated unique molecular identifiers. Using its own MiXCR run on the PCR reads, TCRdb lists one record per CDR3 protein. The profile shows about 440,000 distinct CDR3 sequences, over 40% of them singletons. The sequenced sample was PBMCs, obtained before TCRalphabeta/CD19-depleted stem cell transplant. The receptors were sampled from a girl aged 2-9 years with aplastic anemia, due to receive a stem cell transplant.

The V gene is TRBV7-2, the J gene TRBJ2-7; D is possibly TRBD2 (6 bases). The ends were cut back, 5 bases at V and 2 bases at J, with 22 bases in the middle. The CDR3 covers 17 residues. The germline CDR1 and CDR2 sequences are SGHTA and FQGNSA. The CDR3, as DNA: TGTGCCAGCAGCCTCACCATGCTAGCGAGAATCACCTACGAGCAGTACTTC. Its translation is CASSLTMLARITYEQYF.

In this sample, this clonotype turned up a few times. The chain recombines TRBV5-1 with TRBJ2-3, with TRBD1 identical over 7 bases. This CDR3 comprises 16 residues. After removal of 0 bases from V and 3 bases from J, the junction contained 7 bases not matched to a gene. Germline loops: CDR1 SGHRS, CDR2 YFSETQ. In nucleotides, the CDR3 is TGCGCCAGCAGCTTGGGAGGGGGCCCTGATACAGATACGCAGTATTTT. Translated: CASSLGGGPDTDTQYF.

V and J are TRBV20-1 and TRBJ2-5; 9 bases are shared with TRBD2. Germline V CDR1 and CDR2: DFQATT, SNEGSKA (reference sequence). CDR3 size: 12 residues. CDR3 nucleotide sequence: TGCAGGGTAGCGGGAGTGGAGGAGACCCAGTACTTC. It specifies CRVAGVEETQYF.

The genes are TRBV7-7 and TRBJ2-2; no firm D call. V lost 3 bases and J 2 bases, leaving 7 bases between the germline ends. The CDR3 extends over 14 amino acids. Germline V lookup: CDR1 SSHAT, CDR2 FNYEAQ (reference sequence). CDR3 sequence reads: CASSFWQNTGELFF. The CDR3 DNA is TGTGCCAGCAGCTTTTGGCAAAACACCGGGGAGCTGTTTTTT.

This clonotype came up a few times. This chain connects TRBV18 to TRBJ2-7; D is ambiguous. The germline CDR1 and CDR2 sequences are KGHSH and LQKENI. The length of the CDR3 is 12 residues. The V end was cut by 2 bases, the J end by 9 bases, with 11 bases between. The CDR3 region has the DNA TGTGCCAGCTCACCAAGTCCGGAAGGGCAGTACTTC. Translation: CASSPSPEGQYF.

This chain uses TRBV20-1 with TRBJ2-1; TRBD1 might be the D (5 bases). CDR3 length equals 14 residues. Germline V CDR1 and CDR2: DFQATT, SNEGSKA (reference sequence). The V and J ends lost 6 bases and 5 bases respectively, with 17 bases between them. The CDR3, as DNA: TGCAGTGCGGTACAGGTGGGGAAAAACAATGAGCAGTTCTTC. This codes for CSAVQVGKNNEQFF.

The V call is TRBV20-1, the J call TRBJ2-1; 13 bases fit TRBD2. J was trimmed by 4 bases and V by 3 bases; bases with no gene match: 6. Germline V gene data show CDR1 as DFQATT and CDR2 as SNEGSKA (reference sequence). This CDR3 spans 16 amino acids. CDR3 amino acids: CSASTSGRAGYNEQFF. In DNA form, the CDR3 reads TGCAGTGCTAGCACTAGCGGGAGGGCCGGGTACAATGAGCAGTTCTTC.

This clonotype has only one observation. The gene calls are TRBV15 and TRBJ1-5; TRBD1 might be the D (5 bases). The V gene lost 1 base and the J gene lost 3 bases, with 10 bases spanning the gap. The germline V gene encodes CDR1 LNHNV and CDR2 YYDKDF (reference sequence). The CDR3 spans 15 residues. CDR3 amino acids: CATSRGQIYNQPQHF. The DNA for the CDR3 is TGTGCCACCAGCAGAGGACAGATTTACAATCAGCCCCAGCATTTT.

J is TRBJ1-1 and V is TRBV5-5; 7 nucleotides agree with TRBD1. The CDR3 extends over 14 amino acids. Per germline, CDR1 SGHKS and CDR2 YYEKEE (reference sequence). V lost 4 bases, J lost 7 bases, and 10 bases stayed unmatched. In DNA, the CDR3 is TGTGCCAGCAGCCTTACAGGGGCCAGGGGTGAAGCTTTCTTT. This sequence encodes CASSLTGARGEAFF.

The gene calls are TRBV27 and TRBJ1-3; D remains unclear. The CDR3 covers 14 residues. V lost 3 bases, J lost 4 bases, and 10 bases lay in between. The V gene's germline CDR1 is MNHEY and CDR2 SMNVEV (reference sequence). CDR3 in amino acids: CASSFPGGGNTIYF. The CDR3 nucleotides are TGTGCCAGCAGTTTTCCGGGAGGAGGAAACACCATATATTTT.

This clonotype has ten or more counts. The chain has TRBV5-1 and TRBJ1-1, with D unresolved. The V and J ends lost 3 bases and 1 base respectively, with 4 bases between them. CDR1 SGHRS and CDR2 YFSETQ come from the germline V gene. CDR3 length equals 12 residues. DNA of the CDR3: TGCGCCAGCAGCTCGTCGAACACTGAAGCTTTCTTT. This codes for CASSSSNTEAFF. The full variable domain, completed using reference TRBV5-1 and TRBJ1-1, is KAGVTQTPRYLIKTRGQQVTLSCSPISGHRSVSWYQQTPGQGLQFLFEYFSETQRNKGNFPGRFSGRQFSNSRSEMNVSTLELGDSALYLCASSSSNTEAFFGQGTRLTVV.

This clonotype was counted a single time. The V call is TRBV29-1, the J call TRBJ2-7, with D perhaps assigned TRBD1 or TRBD2 (5 bases each). Trimming removed 3 bases from V and 2 bases from J, with 11 bases in between. The CDR3 is 13 amino acids. Germline V gene lookup returns CDR1 SQVTM and CDR2 ANQGSEA. In nucleotides, the CDR3 is TGCAGCGTTGAGGGGGTAGGGCCCTACGAGCAGTACTTC. It codes for CSVEGVGPYEQYF.

Ten or more counts support this clonotype. This chain connects TRBV28 to TRBJ2-3; TRBD2 aligns across 9 bases. Trimming at V came to 3 bases and at J to 4 bases, leaving 11 bases not matched to a gene. From germline, CDR1 is MDHEN and CDR2 SYDVKM. This CDR3 is built from 17 residues. DNA of the CDR3: TGTGCCAGCAGTTTCCTTGGGGAGCGGGAGGTGGCAGATACGCAGTATTTT. It codes for CASSFLGEREVADTQYF.

This sequence joins TRBV12-3 or TRBV12-4 and TRBJ2-2, with unresolved D. The CDR3 consists of 13 residues. The V and J ends lost 1 base and 3 bases respectively, with 3 bases between them. Here the CDR3 DNA reads TGTGCCAGCAGTTTAGGACACACCGGGGAGCTGTTTTTT. Amino acid sequence: CASSLGHTGELFF.

This clonotype was observed at least ten times. The chain recombines TRBV12-3 or TRBV12-4 with TRBJ1-2; the match to TRBD1 covers 8 bases. The CDR3 runs to 13 residues. V gave up 6 bases and J gave up 0 bases; unmatched junction bases: 0. CDR3 sequence reads: CASRQGANYGYTF. The CDR3 region has the DNA TGTGCCAGCAGACAGGGGGCTAACTATGGCTACACCTTC.

The rearrangement uses TRBV5-5 and TRBJ2-3, with D possibly TRBD2 on 7 matching bases. The V gene lost 5 bases and the J gene lost 3 bases, with 19 bases spanning the gap. Germline V gene lookup returns CDR1 SGHKS and CDR2 YYEKEE (reference sequence). The CDR3 totals 16 residues. The CDR3 region is CASRPGGGLLTDTQYF. The CDR3 region has the DNA TGTGCCAGCAGGCCGGGCGGGGGCCTACTAACAGATACGCAGTATTTT.

The chain joins TRBV19 to TRBJ2-3, with a tentative D call TRBD1 (6 bases). Looked up from germline, CDR1 is LNHDA and CDR2 is SQIVND (reference sequence). The V and J ends lost 6 bases and 4 bases respectively, with 8 bases between them. The CDR3 has 12 residues. The chain's CDR3 is CASRNRADTQYF. CDR3 coding DNA: TGTGCCAGTAGGAACAGGGCAGATACGCAGTATTTT. The variable domain in full, completed from reference TRBV19 and TRBJ2-3, reads DGGITQSPKYLFRKEGQNVTLSCEQNLNHDAMYWYRQDPGQGLRLIYYSQIVNDFQKGDIAEGYSVSREKKESFPLTVTSAQKNPTAFYLCASRNRADTQYFGPGTRLTVL.

V and J are TRBV3-1 and TRBJ2-1, with 9 nucleotides matching TRBD2. Germline V lookup: CDR1 LGHDT, CDR2 YNNKEL (reference sequence). V gave up 9 bases and J gave up 7 bases; unmatched junction bases: 4. The CDR3 has 12 residues. The CDR3 DNA sequence: TGTGCCAGTCGGACTAGCGCTAATGAGCAGTTCTTC. Encoded protein: CASRTSANEQFF.

The chain carries TRBV5-1 and TRBJ2-7; perhaps D is TRBD1 or TRBD2 (5 bases each). Germline CDR1 and CDR2: SGHRS and YFSETQ. Trimming took off 5 bases at V and 2 bases at J, with 17 bases between the two ends. This CDR3 contains 15 residues. CDR3 in amino acids: CASRRGGQGAYEQYF. CDR3 DNA sequence: TGCGCCAGCAGGAGGGGTGGGCAGGGAGCCTACGAGCAGTACTTC.

The table lists this clonotype with many counts. One end of the junction fails to match germline, which may point to a read error. This chain joins TRBV20-1 and TRBJ2-3, with 14 positions matching TRBD2. The CDR3 runs 19 residues. Germline CDR1 is DFQATT and CDR2 is SNEGSKA (reference sequence). As DNA, the CDR3 is TGCAGTGCAACTGGACAGGGGAGGACTAGCGGGAGGAGCACGGATACGCAGTATTTT. This sequence encodes CSATGQGRTSGRSTDTQYF.

This clonotype was counted only a few times. This chain joins TRBV19 and TRBJ1-5; 12 bases match TRBD1. The germline V gene encodes CDR1 LNHDA and CDR2 SQIVND (reference sequence). This CDR3 contains 17 residues. Trimming removed 2 bases from V and 6 bases from J; junction bases left unmatched: 8. The CDR3: CASSITGQGAVSQPQHF. CDR3 DNA: TGTGCCAGTAGTATAACGGGACAGGGGGCTGTTAGTCAGCCCCAGCATTTT.

The chain uses TRBV12-3 or TRBV12-4 and TRBJ2-3; D possibly uses TRBD1 or TRBD2 (5 bases each). The germline V and J ends were trimmed by 3 bases and 2 bases, with 12 bases remaining between them. The CDR3 is 15 amino acids. The CDR3 coding sequence is TGTGCCAGCAGTTTGGGGCCGGGGTACACAGATACGCAGTATTTT. It encodes CASSLGPGYTDTQYF.

J is TRBJ2-1 and V is TRBV28; D gene unclear. Germline CDR1 MDHEN, CDR2 SYDVKM. V lost 9 bases and J 4 bases, leaving 22 bases between the germline ends. This CDR3 contains 16 residues. The CDR3 DNA reads as TGTGCCAGGGGCCCGGGTTTCCTCTGGGGATACAATGAGCAGTTCTTC. Protein: CARGPGFLWGYNEQFF.